One and the same sample provided the 19 T cell receptor beta chains below, sequenced in a study of T-cell reconstitution after alpha-beta-depleted transplantation in children. During its preparation, the TCRbeta library received unique molecular identifiers. One entry per CDR3 protein, called by TCRdb with MiXCR from the PCR reads. The table shows about 590,000 distinct CDR3 sequences, with roughly 13% occurring only once. Sequences were derived from PBMCs, mostly from graft donor cells, sampled 360 days after TCRalphabeta/CD19-depleted stem cell transplant. The source is a male patient younger than 18 who had a stem cell transplant for acute myeloid leukemia, so the T cells may come from the graft donor.

This clonotype was observed a handful of times. The chain links TRBV7-9 to TRBJ1-1; TRBD1 is a possible D gene (5 bases). Germline V gives CDR1 SEHNR, CDR2 FQNEAQ (reference sequence). Trimming shortened V by 3 bases and J by 4 bases, and 12 bases separated the two germline ends. This CDR3 is 14 amino acids long. The CDR3 bases are TGTGCCAGCAGCTTTCCAGGGTATGGCACTGAAGCTTTCTTT. As protein: CASSFPGYGTEAFF. The variable domain in full, completed from reference TRBV7-9 and TRBJ1-1, reads DTGVSQNPRHKITKRGQNVTFRCDPISEHNRLYWYRQTLGQGPEFLTYFQNEAQLEKSRLLSDRFSAERPKGSFSTLEIQRTEQGDSAMYLCASSFPGYGTEAFFGQGTRLTVV.

This clonotype has at least ten counts. The chain is built from TRBV12-3 or TRBV12-4 and TRBJ2-7, with 9 bases that match TRBD1. The CDR3 contains 15 residues. The V and J ends lost 5 bases and 2 bases, in that order; junction bases with no gene match: 7. The CDR3 sequence: CASSLETGGPYEQYF. The CDR3 DNA reads as TGTGCCAGCAGTCTCGAGACAGGGGGGCCCTACGAGCAGTACTTC.

The chain recombines TRBV20-1 with TRBJ2-3; 10 bases are a match to TRBD1. The J segment lost 5 bases and the V segment lost 6 bases, leaving 11 bases of the junction unmatched. The CDR3 covers 15 residues. Germline CDR1 is DFQATT and CDR2 is SNEGSKA (reference sequence). The CDR3 sequence: CSATYRQGAIDTQYF. As DNA, the CDR3 is TGCAGTGCCACCTACCGACAGGGGGCTATAGATACGCAGTATTTT.

In this sample, this clonotype turned up a few times. The CDR3 reads CASSLVIGGLKETQYF. DNA for the CDR3: TGCGCCAGCAGCTTGGTCATCGGAGGATTGAAAGAGACCCAGTACTTC. The chain has TRBV5-1 and TRBJ2-5, with a possible D match to TRBD2 (5 bases). Looked up from germline, CDR1 is SGHRS and CDR2 is YFSETQ. This CDR3 is 16 amino acids long. V lost 0 bases and J lost 3, with 15 bases in between.

This clonotype turned up a few times. The chain combines TRBV18 with TRBJ2-7, with 7 bases fitting TRBD2. CDR3 length equals 15 residues. Unmatched junction bases numbered 10, after V lost 5 bases and J lost 3 bases. Germline CDR1 and CDR2: KGHSH and LQKENI. For the CDR3, the DNA is TGTGCCAGCTCAACTGGACTAGTGGTTCTCTACGAGCAGTACTTC. Translation gives CASSTGLVVLYEQYF.

The V and J genes are TRBV23-1 and TRBJ2-5, with D possibly TRBD2 on 7 matching bases. Being an ORF, TRBV23-1 has a function that is uncertain. V shed 2 bases and J shed 4 bases, with 23 bases lying between them. This CDR3 spans 18 amino acids. The CDR3 DNA is TGCGCCAGCAGTCAAACTGGATGGGGGGGGGCCCGGCGAGAGACCCAGTACTTC. Translated: CASSQTGWGGARRETQYF.

This clonotype appeared a few times. The chain has TRBV20-1 and TRBJ2-3; TRBD2 matches at 8 bases. The CDR3 length is 15 residues. Losses at the gene ends were 5 bases for V and 0 bases for J; bases not matched to a gene: 7. Germline V gene data show CDR1 as DFQATT and CDR2 as SNEGSKA (reference sequence). The CDR3 protein is CSAGRTSPSTDTQYF. The CDR3 DNA sequence: TGCAGTGCTGGGAGGACTAGCCCTAGCACAGATACGCAGTATTTT.

The chain links TRBV21-1 to TRBJ2-7; the table's D call, TRBD2, was not checked against the DNA. TRBV21-1 is a pseudogene segment. The CDR3 runs to 14 residues. CDR3 in DNA: TGTGCCAGCAGCACCGGACTAGGATTGGTCGAGCAGTACTTC. Its translation is CASSTGLGLVEQYF.

The chain joins TRBV4-3 to TRBJ2-1, with TRBD1 matching over 9 bases. The CDR3 contains 15 residues. Trimming took 0 bases from V and 7 from J; bases not matched to a gene: 4. Germline CDR1 reads LGHNA; CDR2 reads YSLEER. The CDR3 nucleotides read TGCGCCAGCAGCCAAGATGGACAGGGGCGGAATGAGCAGTTCTTC. Protein sequence: CASSQDGQGRNEQFF.

This clonotype was observed a handful of times. J is TRBJ2-1 and V is TRBV28, with TRBD2 as a possible D gene (6 bases). Germline CDR1 reads MDHEN; CDR2 reads SYDVKM. Trimming left V 7 bases short and J 7 bases short, with 20 bases between. The CDR3 runs 15 residues. The CDR3 nucleotides read TGTGCCAGCACCCGGGGCGGGGTAGGTGGTAATGAGCAGTTCTTC. Encoded protein: CASTRGGVGGNEQFF.

The chain links TRBV18 to TRBJ2-1, with TRBD2 matching 9 bases. Germline CDR1 and CDR2: KGHSH and LQKENI. The CDR3 consists of 14 residues. V gave up 3 bases and J gave up 10 bases; unmatched junction bases: 7. The CDR3 nucleotides are TGTGCCAGCTCACCCCGCCTTAGCGGGAGCGAGCAGTTCTTC. It encodes CASSPRLSGSEQFF.

In its sample, this clonotype was seen many times. This chain connects TRBV28 to TRBJ2-5; possible D gene TRBD2, 5 bases. From germline, CDR1 is MDHEN and CDR2 SYDVKM. The V end lost 5 bases, the J end lost 7 bases, and 8 bases lay between the germline ends. The CDR3 is made up of 11 amino acids. CDR3 loop: CASSPRGTQYF. CDR3 nucleotide sequence: TGTGCCAGCAGTCCACGGGGGACCCAGTACTTC.

In its sample, this clonotype was seen a few times. The rearrangement links TRBV4-3 to TRBJ2-7; D remains ambiguous. There are 15 residues in the CDR3. Trimming removed 0 bases at V and 0 bases at J, with 9 bases between. The V gene's germline CDR1 is LGHNA and CDR2 YSLEER. This CDR3 reads CASSQEIISSYEQYF. The CDR3 DNA is TGCGCCAGCAGCCAAGAAATTATTAGCTCCTACGAGCAGTACTTC.

This sequence joins TRBV5-1 and TRBJ2-1, with 11 bases matching TRBD2. The CDR3 has 16 amino acids. Germline-derived CDR1 and CDR2 are SGHRS and YFSETQ. Trimming at V came to 4 bases and at J to 7 bases, leaving 10 bases not matched to a gene. Here the CDR3 DNA reads TGCGCCAGCAGCCATATACTAGCGGGGGATGCGAATGAGCAGTTCTTC. Protein sequence: CASSHILAGDANEQFF.

This clonotype showed up many times. V gene TRBV29-1 combines with J gene TRBJ2-7, with 14 nucleotides matching TRBD2. The CDR3 runs to 14 residues. Germline CDR1 and CDR2: SQVTM and ANQGSEA. V lost 4 bases, J lost 6 bases, and 5 bases stayed unmatched. The CDR3 spells CSVVRLAGGSEQYF. CDR3 in DNA: TGCAGCGTTGTAAGACTAGCGGGAGGGAGCGAGCAGTACTTC.

This clonotype was seen repeatedly, ten times or more. The chain links TRBV29-1 to TRBJ2-7, with D perhaps being TRBD1 or TRBD2 (5 bases each). Germline CDR1 and CDR2: SQVTM and ANQGSEA. Trimming stripped 4 bases from V and 0 bases from J, with 13 bases between. The CDR3 has 14 residues. The CDR3: CSVGGTGSSYEQYF. CDR3 sequence (DNA): TGCAGCGTTGGGGGGACGGGAAGCTCCTACGAGCAGTACTTC.

This clonotype was observed many times. The rearrangement joins TRBV5-1 to TRBJ2-7; 12 nucleotides match TRBD2. The CDR3 is 15 residues long. Unmatched junction bases numbered 1, after V lost 2 bases and J lost 1 base. Per germline, CDR1 SGHRS and CDR2 YFSETQ. The CDR3 loop is CASSFGLAGSYEQYF. The DNA of the CDR3 is TGCGCCAGCAGCTTCGGACTAGCGGGGTCCTACGAGCAGTACTTC.

The rearrangement links TRBV20-1 to TRBJ2-1; either TRBD1 or TRBD2 may fit D (5 bases each). V was trimmed by 4 bases and J by 5 bases, leaving 15 bases between them. This CDR3 spans 14 amino acids. CDR1 is DFQATT and CDR2 is SNEGSKA in the germline V gene (reference sequence). In DNA, the CDR3 is TGCAGTGCTACCTCAGGGAGTGGGGACAATGAGCAGTTCTTC. It specifies CSATSGSGDNEQFF.

This clonotype was counted only a few times. The genes are TRBV28 and TRBJ2-7; D is possibly TRBD1 (7 bases). Germline V gene sequence: CDR1 MDHEN, CDR2 SYDVKM. The CDR3 spans 15 residues. V lost 1 base, J lost 6 bases, and 16 bases lay in between. CDR3 sequence: CASSLFSWQGGEQYF. The CDR3 DNA reads TGTGCCAGCAGTTTATTTAGTTGGCAGGGGGGCGAGCAGTACTTC.